This entry describes one TCR beta chain. The data belong to a study of CD8 T cells in Susac syndrome. There are 11 residues in the CDR3. In germline, CDR1 is SGHAT, CDR2 FQNNGV. Trimming cost V 3 bases and J 10 bases, with 7 bases left between them. Random hexamers were used to reverse transcribe the RNA input (about 0.45 to 1 ug). One entry per CDR3 protein, called by TCRdb with MiXCR from the immunoSEQ multiplex PCR reads. The profile shows roughly 120,000 distinct CDR3 sequences, approximately 94% of them singletons. This receptor was obtained from a human donor with multiple sclerosis. The J gene is TRBJ2-1, the V gene TRBV11-2; no clear D. The sample taken for sequencing was CD4+ T cells from PBMCs. CDR3 sequence: CASSFGAEQFF. The CDR3 coding sequence is TGTGCCAGCAGCTTTGGCGCCGAGCAGTTCTTC.